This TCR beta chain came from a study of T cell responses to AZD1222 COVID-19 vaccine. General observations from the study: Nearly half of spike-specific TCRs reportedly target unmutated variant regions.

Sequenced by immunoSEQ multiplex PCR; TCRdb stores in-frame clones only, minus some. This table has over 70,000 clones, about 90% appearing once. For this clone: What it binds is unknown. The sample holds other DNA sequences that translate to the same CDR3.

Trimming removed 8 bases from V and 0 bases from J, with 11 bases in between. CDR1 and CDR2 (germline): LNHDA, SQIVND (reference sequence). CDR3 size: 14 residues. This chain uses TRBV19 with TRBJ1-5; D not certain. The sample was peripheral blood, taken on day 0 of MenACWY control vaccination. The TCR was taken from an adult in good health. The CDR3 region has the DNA TGTGCCAGTCGTGGGTGGGGTAGCAATCAGCCCCAGCATTTT. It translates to CASRGWGSNQPQHF.